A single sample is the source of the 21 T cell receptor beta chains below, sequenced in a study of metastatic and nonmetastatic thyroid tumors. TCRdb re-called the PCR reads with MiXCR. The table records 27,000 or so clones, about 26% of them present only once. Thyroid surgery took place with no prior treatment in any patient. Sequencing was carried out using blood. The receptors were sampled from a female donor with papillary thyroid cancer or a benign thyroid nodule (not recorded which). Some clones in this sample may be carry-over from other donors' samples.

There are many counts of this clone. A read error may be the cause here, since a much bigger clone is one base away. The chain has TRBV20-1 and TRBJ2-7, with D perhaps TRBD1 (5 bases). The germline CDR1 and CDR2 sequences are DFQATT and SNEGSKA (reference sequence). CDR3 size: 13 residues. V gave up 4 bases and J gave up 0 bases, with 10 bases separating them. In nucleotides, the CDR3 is TGCAGTGCTAAGACAGAAAGCTCCTACGAGCAGTACTTC. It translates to CSAKTESSYEQYF.

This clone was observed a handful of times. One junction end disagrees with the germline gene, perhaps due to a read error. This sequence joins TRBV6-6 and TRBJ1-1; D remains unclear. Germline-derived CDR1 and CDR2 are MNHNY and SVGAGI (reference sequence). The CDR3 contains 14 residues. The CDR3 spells CASSYSLGDTESFF. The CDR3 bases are TGTGCCAGCAGTTACTCCCTCGGTGACACTGAATCTTTCTTT.

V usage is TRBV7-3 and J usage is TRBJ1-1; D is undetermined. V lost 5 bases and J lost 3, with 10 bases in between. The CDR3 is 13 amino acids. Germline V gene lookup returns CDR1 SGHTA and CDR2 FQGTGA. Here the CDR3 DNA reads TGTGCCAGCAGCCTTGGTTGGCACACTGAAGCTTTCTTT. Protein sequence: CASSLGWHTEAFF. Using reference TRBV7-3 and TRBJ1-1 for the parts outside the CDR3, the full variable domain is GAGVSQTPSNKVTEKGKYVELRCDPISGHTALYWYRQSLGQGPEFLIYFQGTGAADDSGLPNDRFFAVRPEGSVSTLKIQRTERGDSAVYLCASSLGWHTEAFFGQGTRLTVV.

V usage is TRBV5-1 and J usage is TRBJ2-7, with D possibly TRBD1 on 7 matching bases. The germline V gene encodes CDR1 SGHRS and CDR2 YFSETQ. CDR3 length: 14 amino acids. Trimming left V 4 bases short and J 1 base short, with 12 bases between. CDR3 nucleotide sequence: TGCGCCAGCAGCCCTCAGGGGGGATCCTACGAGCAGTACTTC. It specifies CASSPQGGSYEQYF. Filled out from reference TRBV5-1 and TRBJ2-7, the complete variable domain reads KAGVTQTPRYLIKTRGQQVTLSCSPISGHRSVSWYQQTPGQGLQFLFEYFSETQRNKGNFPGRFSGRQFSNSRSEMNVSTLELGDSALYLCASSPQGGSYEQYFGPGTRLTVT.

The chain's CDR3 is CASSQDRARDTEAFF. DNA for the CDR3: TGCGCCAGCAGCCAAGACAGGGCCCGGGACACTGAAGCTTTCTTT. This chain connects TRBV4-1 to TRBJ1-1, with a tentative D call TRBD1 (5 bases). CDR3 size: 15 residues. The V gene lost 0 bases and the J gene lost 3 bases, with 11 bases spanning the gap. Germline V gene data show CDR1 as MGHRA and CDR2 as YSYEKL.

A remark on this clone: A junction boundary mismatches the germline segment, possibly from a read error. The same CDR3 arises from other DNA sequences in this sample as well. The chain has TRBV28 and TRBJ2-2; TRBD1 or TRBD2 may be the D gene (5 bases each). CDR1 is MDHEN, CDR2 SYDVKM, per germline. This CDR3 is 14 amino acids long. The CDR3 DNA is TGTGCCAGCAGTTTCCCTGGGGGTACCGGCGAGCTGTTTTTT. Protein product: CASSFPGGTGELFF. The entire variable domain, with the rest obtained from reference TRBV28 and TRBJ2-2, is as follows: DVKVTQSSRYLVKRTGEKVFLECVQDMDHENMFWYRQDPGLGLRLIYFSYDVKMKEKGDIPEGYSVSREKKERFSLILESASTNQTSMYLCASSFPGGTGELFFGEGSRLTVL.

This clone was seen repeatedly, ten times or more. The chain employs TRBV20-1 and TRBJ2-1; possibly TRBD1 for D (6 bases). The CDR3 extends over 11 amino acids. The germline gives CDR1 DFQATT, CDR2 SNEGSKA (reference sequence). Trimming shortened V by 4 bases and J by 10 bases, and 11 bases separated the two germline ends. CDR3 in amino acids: CSAIRGPEQFF. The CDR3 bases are TGCAGTGCTATCAGGGGACCAGAGCAGTTCTTC.

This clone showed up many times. This CDR3 reads CATSITGVTGELFF. The CDR3 DNA reads as TGTGCCACCAGCATAACAGGGGTCACCGGGGAGCTGTTTTTT. The chain links TRBV15 to TRBJ2-2; 7 bases match TRBD1. V lost 4 bases to trimming and J lost 4 bases; unmatched junction nucleotides: 3. The CDR3 runs to 14 residues. CDR1 is LNHNV, CDR2 YYDKDF, per germline (reference sequence).

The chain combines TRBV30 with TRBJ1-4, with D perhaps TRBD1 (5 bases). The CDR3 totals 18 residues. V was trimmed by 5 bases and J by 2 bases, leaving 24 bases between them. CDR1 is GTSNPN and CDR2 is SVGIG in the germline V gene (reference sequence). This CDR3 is CAWAKPSGGSRTNEKLFF. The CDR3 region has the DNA TGTGCCTGGGCGAAACCCTCTGGGGGGTCGCGGACTAATGAAAAACTGTTTTTT.

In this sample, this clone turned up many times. The chain's CDR3 is CASSAAQGGYTF. CDR3 in DNA: TGTGCCAGCAGCGCCGCTCAGGGCGGCTACACCTTC. The chain carries TRBV9 and TRBJ1-2, with D possibly matching TRBD1 (5 bases). Trimming cost V 3 bases and J 8 bases, with 11 bases left between them. Germline V gene data show CDR1 as SGDLS and CDR2 as YYNGEE. The CDR3 is 12 residues long.

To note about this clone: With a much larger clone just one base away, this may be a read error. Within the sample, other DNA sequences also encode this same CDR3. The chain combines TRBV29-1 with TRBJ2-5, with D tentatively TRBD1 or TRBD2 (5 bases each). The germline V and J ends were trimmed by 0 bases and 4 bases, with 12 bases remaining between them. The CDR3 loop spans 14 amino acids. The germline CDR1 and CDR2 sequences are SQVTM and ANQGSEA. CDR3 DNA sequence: TGCAGCGTTGAAGACGTAGGGGCGGGAGAGACCCAGTACTTC. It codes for CSVEDVGAGETQYF.

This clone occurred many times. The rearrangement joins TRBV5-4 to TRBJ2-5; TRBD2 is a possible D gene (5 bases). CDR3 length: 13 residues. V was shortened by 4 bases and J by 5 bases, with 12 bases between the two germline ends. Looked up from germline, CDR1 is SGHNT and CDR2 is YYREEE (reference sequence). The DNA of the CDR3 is TGTGCCAGCAGCCCCCCGGGCGGGGAGACCCAGTACTTC. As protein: CASSPPGGETQYF. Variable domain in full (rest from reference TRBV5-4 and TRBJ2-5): ETGVTQSPTHLIKTRGQQVTLRCSSQSGHNTVSWYQQALGQGPQFIFQYYREEENGRGNFPPRFSGLQFPNYSSELNVNALELDDSALYLCASSPPGGETQYFGPGTRLLVL.

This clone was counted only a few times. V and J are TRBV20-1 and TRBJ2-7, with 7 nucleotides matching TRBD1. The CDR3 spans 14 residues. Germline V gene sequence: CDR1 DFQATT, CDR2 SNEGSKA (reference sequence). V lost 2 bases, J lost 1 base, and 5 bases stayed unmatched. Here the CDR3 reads CSARRTGSSYEQYF. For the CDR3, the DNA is TGCAGTGCTAGACGGACAGGTTCATCCTACGAGCAGTACTTC.

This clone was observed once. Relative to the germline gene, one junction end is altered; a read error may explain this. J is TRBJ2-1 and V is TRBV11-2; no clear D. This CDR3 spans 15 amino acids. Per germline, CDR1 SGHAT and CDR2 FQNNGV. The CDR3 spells CASILDQLYPNEQFF. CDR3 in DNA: TGCGCCAGCATCTTAGATCAGTTGTATCCCAATGAGCAGTTCTTC. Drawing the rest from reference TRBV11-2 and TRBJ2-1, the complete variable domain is EAGVAQSPRYKIIEKRQSVAFWCNPISGHATLYWYQQILGQGPKLLIQFQNNGVVDDSQLPKDRFSAERLKGVDSTLKIQPAKLEDSAVYLCASILDQLYPNEQFFGPGTRLTVL.

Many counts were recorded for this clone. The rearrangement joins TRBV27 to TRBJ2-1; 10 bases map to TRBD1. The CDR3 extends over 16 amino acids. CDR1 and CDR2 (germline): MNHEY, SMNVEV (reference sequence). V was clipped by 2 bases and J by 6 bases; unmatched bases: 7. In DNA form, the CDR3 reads TGTGCCAGCAGTTTACTTCGGACAGGGGGTTTCAATGAGCAGTTCTTC. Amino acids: CASSLLRTGGFNEQFF.

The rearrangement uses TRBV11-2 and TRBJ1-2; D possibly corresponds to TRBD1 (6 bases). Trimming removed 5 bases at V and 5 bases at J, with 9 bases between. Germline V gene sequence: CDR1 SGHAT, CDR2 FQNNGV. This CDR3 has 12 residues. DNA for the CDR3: TGTGCCAGCAGCCCACAGGGATATGGCTACACCTTC. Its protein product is CASSPQGYGYTF.

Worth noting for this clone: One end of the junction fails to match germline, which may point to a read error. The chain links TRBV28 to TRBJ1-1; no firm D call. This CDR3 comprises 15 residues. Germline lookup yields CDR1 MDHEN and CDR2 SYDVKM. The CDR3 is CASSVQWALNTESSF. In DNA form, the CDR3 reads TGTGCCAGCAGTGTACAGTGGGCTCTGAACACTGAATCTTCCTTT.

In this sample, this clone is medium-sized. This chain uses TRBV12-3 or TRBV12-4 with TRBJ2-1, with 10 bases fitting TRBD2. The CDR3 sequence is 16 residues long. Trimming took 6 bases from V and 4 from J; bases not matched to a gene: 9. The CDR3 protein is CASSLSGRAYYNEQFF. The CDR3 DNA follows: TGTGCCAGCAGCCTCAGCGGGAGGGCCTATTACAATGAGCAGTTCTTC.

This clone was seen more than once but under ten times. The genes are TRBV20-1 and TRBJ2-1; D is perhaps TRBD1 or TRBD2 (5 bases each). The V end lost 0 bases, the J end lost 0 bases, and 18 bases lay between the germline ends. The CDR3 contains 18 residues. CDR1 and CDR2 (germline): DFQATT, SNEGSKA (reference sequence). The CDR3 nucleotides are TGCAGTGCTAGAGATGGGACGAGTCCCGACAGCTCCTACAATGAGCAGTTCTTC. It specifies CSARDGTSPDSSYNEQFF.

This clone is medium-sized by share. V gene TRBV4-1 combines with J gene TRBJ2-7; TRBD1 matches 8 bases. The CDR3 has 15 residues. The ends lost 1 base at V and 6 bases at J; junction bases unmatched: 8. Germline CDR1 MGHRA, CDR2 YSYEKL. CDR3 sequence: CASSQADRGPGEQYF. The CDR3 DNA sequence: TGCGCCAGCAGCCAAGCAGACAGGGGACCGGGCGAGCAGTACTTC.

CDR3 DNA sequence: TGTGCCAGCAGCCAAGTAACGAGATCGCGACCCTACGAGCAGTACTTC. This sequence encodes CASSQVTRSRPYEQYF. The chain has TRBV3-1 and TRBJ2-7; D gene ambiguous. This CDR3 has 16 residues. Germline V gene data show CDR1 as LGHDT and CDR2 as YNNKEL (reference sequence). Between the trimmed V and J ends, which lost 1 base and 2 bases, there was a span of 15 bases.